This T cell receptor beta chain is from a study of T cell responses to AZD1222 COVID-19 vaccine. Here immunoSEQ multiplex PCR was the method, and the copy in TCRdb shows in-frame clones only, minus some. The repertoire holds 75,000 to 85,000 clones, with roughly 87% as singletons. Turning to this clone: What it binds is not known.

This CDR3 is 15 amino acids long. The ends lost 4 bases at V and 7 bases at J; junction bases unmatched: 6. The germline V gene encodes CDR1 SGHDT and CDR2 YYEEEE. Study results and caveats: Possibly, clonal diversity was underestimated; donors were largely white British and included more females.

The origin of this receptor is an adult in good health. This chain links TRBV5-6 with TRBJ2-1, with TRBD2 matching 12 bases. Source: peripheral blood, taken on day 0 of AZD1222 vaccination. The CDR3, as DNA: TGTGCCAGCAGCACTTGGACTAGCGGGAAAAATGAGCAGTTCTTC. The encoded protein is CASSTWTSGKNEQFF. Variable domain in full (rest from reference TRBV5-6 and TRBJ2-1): DAGVTQSPTHLIKTRGQQVTLRCSPKSGHDTVSWYQQALGQGPQFIFQYYEEEERQRGNFPDRFSGHQFPNYSSELNVNALLLGDSALYLCASSTWTSGKNEQFFGPGTRLTVL.